This T cell receptor (beta chain) was sequenced in a study of blood T cell repertoires in COVID-19. Study details: Spain, Italy and the United States supplied samples that represented acute and convalescent COVID-19. The cDNA or gDNA used as material had been derived from T cells, B-cell-depleted T cells, or PBMCs.

Study processing details: Estimation of nucleated cell counts relied on the amplification of reference gene primers. The method was immunoSEQ multiplex PCR; TCRdb's version includes in-frame clones alone and lacks a portion of them. V and J calls plus clone size are reproduced from that table; the DNA served to infer D and trimming. The sample records around 130,000 clones, about four fifths being singletons. This CDR3 contains 13 residues. Germline V gene data show CDR1 as KGHSH and CDR2 as LQKENI. V lost 10 bases, J lost 0 bases, and 10 bases lay in between. This clone has a single count. The TCR was taken from a woman aged 50 to 65 with acute or convalescent COVID-19. The rearrangement links TRBV18 to TRBJ2-1; no reliable D call. Sequencing used peripheral blood. The CDR3 reads CATRRSSYNEQFF. The CDR3 nucleotides read TGTGCCACCAGACGGAGCTCCTACAATGAGCAGTTCTTC.